This T cell receptor (beta chain) was sequenced during a study of blood T cell repertoires in COVID-19. As to this clone: An end of the junction does not agree with germline; a read error may underlie this. Other DNA variants within this sample encode the same CDR3.

Germline V gives CDR1 SQVTM, CDR2 ANQGSEA. The CDR3 consists of 13 residues. Original processing methods: How many nucleated cells were present was estimated from reference gene primer amplification. Only in-frame clones appear in the TCRdb table, and some are missing; sequencing was by immunoSEQ multiplex PCR. V and J calls and clone size are those listed in that table; D and trimming were worked out from the DNA. The sample consists of hundreds of thousands of clones, roughly 91% of them appearing once. The sequenced material came from peripheral blood. The chain joins TRBV29-1 to TRBJ1-1, with TRBD1 as a possible D gene (5 bases). The TCR was taken from a woman aged 45 to 65 with COVID-19, enrolled during active disease. This chain's CDR3 is CSVEEGPNTEAFF. CDR3 nucleotides: TGCAGCGTCGAAGAGGGGCCGAACACTGAAGCTTTCTTT.